This T cell receptor (beta chain) derives from a study of cytomegalovirus exposure and HLA in healthy donors. Profiling relied on immunoSEQ multiplex PCR, and the TCRdb table lists in-frame clones only, not all of them. The sample consists of roughly 56,000 clones, roughly 90% of them appearing once. The CDR3 spans 13 residues. The ends lost 0 bases at V and 9 bases at J; junction bases unmatched: 5. Germline values: CDR1 GTSNPN, CDR2 SVGIG (reference sequence). This chain uses TRBV30 with TRBJ2-1; 7 nucleotides align to TRBD2. The receptor was derived from a woman in her thirties in good health and CMV-seronegative. Sequencing input: PBMCs. The CDR3 coding sequence is TGTGCCTGGAGTGTAGGGGAGGGACGTGAGCAGTTCTTC. It yields the protein CAWSVGEGREQFF. Filled out from reference TRBV30 and TRBJ2-1, the complete variable domain reads SQTIHQWPATLVQPVGSPLSLECTVEGTSNPNLYWYRQAAGRGLQLLFYSVGIGQISSEVPQNLSASRPQDRQFILSSKKLLLSDSGFYLCAWSVGEGREQFFGPGTRLTVL.